A single sample gave rise to the 23 T cell receptor beta chains below, sequenced in a study of vaccination and CD4 T cells after COVID-19. No antigen has been identified for these receptors. The treatment denotes: roughly nine-day PBMC culture with coronavirus spike peptide pools or control peptides (ViraFEST assay). Scientists ran DNA taken from cultured CD4+ T cells through the Oncomine TCR Beta short-read assay for sequencing. One entry per CDR3 protein results from TCRdb running MiXCR on the PCR reads. The sample records some 14,000 distinct CDR3 sequences, approximately 40% being singletons. Sequencing used CD4+ T cells from blood, cultured in vitro. All receptors derive from a human donor who had recovered from COVID-19.

J is TRBJ2-3 and V is TRBV19; D ambiguous. This CDR3 has 13 amino acids. Germline CDR1 LNHDA, CDR2 SQIVND (reference sequence). V dropped 5 bases and J dropped 2 bases, with 8 bases sitting between them. The CDR3 DNA follows: TGTGCCAGTAGTCTAAGATACACAGATACGCAGTATTTT. Its protein product is CASSLRYTDTQYF.

This chain links TRBV20-1 with TRBJ2-7; TRBD2 agrees at 9 bases. CDR3 length: 13 residues. Germline-derived CDR1 and CDR2 are DFQATT and SNEGSKA (reference sequence). Unmatched junction bases numbered 6, after V lost 5 bases and J lost 4 bases. The CDR3 sequence is CSAFQAGGYEQYF. In DNA, the CDR3 is TGCAGTGCTTTCCAGGCGGGAGGGTACGAGCAGTACTTC.

The chain employs TRBV28 and TRBJ1-6; D perhaps matches TRBD1 (6 bases). CDR3 size: 17 residues. Germline assignment: CDR1 MDHEN and CDR2 SYDVKM. Trimming stripped 10 bases from V and 7 bases from J, with 26 bases between. Here the CDR3 reads CATGGRRVGVRNSPLHF. Here the CDR3 DNA reads TGTGCCACCGGGGGGCGACGTGTCGGGGTAAGAAATTCACCCCTCCACTTT.

This clonotype was detected only a few times. The chain employs TRBV20-1 and TRBJ1-2; the D is unclear. Germline lookup yields CDR1 DFQATT and CDR2 SNEGSKA (reference sequence). Trimming pared 5 bases from V and 1 base from J, leaving 17 bases between. This CDR3 spans 15 amino acids. The CDR3 sequence: CSASTQLTDNYGYTF. CDR3 nucleotides: TGCAGTGCTTCGACTCAACTAACAGATAACTATGGCTACACCTTC.

The chain links TRBV20-1 to TRBJ2-5; D uncertain. The V gene's germline CDR1 is DFQATT and CDR2 SNEGSKA (reference sequence). The CDR3 is 13 amino acids. V dropped 3 bases and J dropped 5 bases, with 13 bases sitting between them. CDR3 amino acids: CSASPLSRETQYF. CDR3 DNA sequence: TGCAGTGCTAGTCCCCTGAGCCGCGAGACCCAGTACTTC.

This clonotype was seen a handful of times. The rearrangement links TRBV11-2 to TRBJ1-2; D is undetermined. Germline V gene lookup returns CDR1 SGHAT and CDR2 FQNNGV. The V gene lost 5 bases and the J gene lost 4 bases, with 14 bases spanning the gap. The CDR3 contains 14 residues. CDR3 region: CASSPQYQIYGYTF. The CDR3 DNA follows: TGTGCCAGCAGCCCGCAATACCAAATCTATGGCTACACCTTC.

The chain joins TRBV4-3 to TRBJ1-1, with TRBD1 matching 7 bases. CDR1 is LGHNA, CDR2 YSLEER, per germline. The CDR3 is 15 amino acids. V gave up 0 bases and J gave up 4 bases; unmatched junction bases: 5. The CDR3 nucleotides are TGCGCCAGCAGCCAAGATATCTCAGGGGGCACTGAAGCTTTCTTT. Encoded protein: CASSQDISGGTEAFF.

This clonotype has only a few counts. J is TRBJ2-2 and V is TRBV27, with a weak D call TRBD1 (6 bases). The CDR3 has 17 residues. Germline CDR1 is MNHEY and CDR2 is SMNVEV (reference sequence). Deletions cut 5 bases from V and 5 bases from J, with 21 bases between. CDR3 amino acids: CASSLRLGDTRTGELFF. For the CDR3, the DNA is TGTGCCAGCAGTCTAAGATTAGGGGACACTCGAACCGGGGAGCTGTTTTTT.

The chain recombines TRBV2 with TRBJ1-2, with 7 nucleotides matching TRBD1. The CDR3 runs 13 residues. V lost 6 bases to trimming and J lost 8 bases; unmatched junction nucleotides: 9. CDR1 is SNHLY, CDR2 FYNNEI, per germline. CDR3 region: CASRGQTLTGYTF. CDR3 sequence (DNA): TGTGCCAGCAGGGGACAGACTTTAACGGGCTACACCTTC. Full variable domain (outside the CDR3, taken from reference TRBV2 and TRBJ1-2): EPEVTQTPSHQVTQMGQEVILRCVPISNHLYFYWYRQILGQKVEFLVSFYNNEISEKSEIFDDQFSVERPDGSNFTLKIRSTKLEDSAMYFCASRGQTLTGYTFGSGTRLTVV.

Only one count was recorded for this clonotype. The chain combines TRBV28 with TRBJ1-1; D is undetermined. V was cut by 6 bases and J by 3 bases, with 11 bases left in between. CDR3 length: 13 amino acids. From germline, CDR1 is MDHEN and CDR2 SYDVKM. The CDR3 sequence is CASSPSFYTEAFF. In nucleotides, the CDR3 is TGTGCCAGCAGCCCGAGCTTCTACACTGAAGCTTTCTTT.

This chain connects TRBV5-1 to TRBJ2-7; TRBD2 agrees at 7 bases. CDR1 is SGHRS, CDR2 YFSETQ, per germline. This CDR3 spans 15 amino acids. The V segment lost 4 bases and the J segment 1 base; nucleotides outside the gene matches: 8. For the CDR3, the DNA is TGCGCCAGCAGCCCTCGGGGCGGGGGATCCTACGAGCAGTACTTC. Translated, it gives CASSPRGGGSYEQYF.

The chain uses TRBV27 and TRBJ1-5; D ambiguous. The germline gives CDR1 MNHEY, CDR2 SMNVEV (reference sequence). The CDR3 runs to 13 residues. The V end was cut by 6 bases, the J end by 9 bases, with 15 bases between. This CDR3 reads CASRQGLNRPQHF. The CDR3 nucleotides read TGTGCCAGCAGACAAGGGTTGAATAGGCCCCAGCATTTT.

This clonotype came up once. The CDR3 spells CASRGYNEQFF. The CDR3 DNA is TGTGCCAGCAGGGGATACAATGAGCAGTTCTTC. V gene TRBV6-1 combines with J gene TRBJ2-1; no reliable D call. CDR1 and CDR2 from the germline V gene are MNHNS and SASEGT. The CDR3 consists of 11 residues. V was cut by 6 bases and J by 4 bases, with 4 bases left in between.

The J gene is TRBJ1-1, the V gene TRBV6-5; 9 nucleotides match TRBD1. The CDR3 runs to 15 residues. Germline V gives CDR1 MNHEY, CDR2 SVGAGI. Trimming removed 4 bases from V and 3 bases from J; junction bases left unmatched: 6. CDR3 DNA: TGTGCCAGCAGTTTCGGACAGGGGAGGGACACTGAAGCTTTCTTT. Its translation: CASSFGQGRDTEAFF.

The rearrangement links TRBV4-3 to TRBJ2-3, with TRBD2 matching 8 bases. The CDR3 runs to 13 residues. Germline assignment: CDR1 LGHNA and CDR2 YSLEER. J lost 4 bases, V lost 4 bases, and 1 base had no gene match. The DNA of the CDR3 is TGCGCCAGCAGCCCGGGGGGGGCAGATACGCAGTATTTT. Its protein is CASSPGGADTQYF.

The chain employs TRBV27 and TRBJ1-5; D remains ambiguous. The CDR3 contains 14 residues. The V end lost 4 bases, the J end lost 3 bases, and 10 bases lay between the germline ends. CDR1 and CDR2 (germline): MNHEY, SMNVEV (reference sequence). As DNA, the CDR3 is TGTGCCAGCAGTTCGACACTGCTCAATCAGCCCCAGCATTTT. Translating it yields CASSSTLLNQPQHF.

The CDR3 nucleotides read TGCGCCAGCTTCAGCGAGACGACAGATACGCAGTATTTT. It specifies CASFSETTDTQYF. The chain is built from TRBV10-2 and TRBJ2-3; D gene uncertain. Germline lookup yields CDR1 WSHSY and CDR2 SAAADI. The ends were cut back, 8 bases at V and 3 bases at J, with 12 bases in the middle. The CDR3 runs 13 residues.

The CDR3 loop is CASSYNAGGALNTEAFF. For the CDR3, the DNA is TGTGCCAGCAGCTACAACGCTGGGGGGGCCCTGAACACTGAAGCTTTCTTT. The gene calls are TRBV11-2 and TRBJ1-1; TRBD1 might be the D (6 bases). Germline CDR1 and CDR2: SGHAT and FQNNGV. Trimming stripped 4 bases from V and 0 bases from J, with 18 bases between. This CDR3 is built from 17 residues.

The CDR3 reads CASGSQGLSYGYTF. CDR3 sequence (DNA): TGTGCTAGTGGTTCCCAGGGACTGAGCTATGGCTACACCTTC. The rearrangement links TRBV12-5 to TRBJ1-2; weak D call: TRBD1 (5 bases). Germline lookup yields CDR1 LGHNT and CDR2 FRNRAP. With 4 bases removed from V and 4 bases from J, the gap between germline ends came to 13 bases. The length of the CDR3 is 14 residues.

This rearrangement joins TRBV12-3 or TRBV12-4 to TRBJ1-5, with TRBD1 as a possible D gene (5 bases). Deletions cut 3 bases from V and 7 bases from J, with 13 bases between. This CDR3 is built from 14 residues. Here the CDR3 DNA reads TGTGCCAGCAGTTTTTCGTTGGGGGAACAGCCCCAGCATTTT. Encoded protein: CASSFSLGEQPQHF.

This chain links TRBV12-3 or TRBV12-4 with TRBJ2-7, with D maybe TRBD2 (5 bases). This CDR3 spans 13 amino acids. V shed 4 bases and J shed 2 bases, with 9 bases lying between them. The CDR3 is CASSSDLTYEQYF. In DNA, the CDR3 is TGTGCCAGCAGTTCGGACTTAACCTACGAGCAGTACTTC.

The table lists this clonotype with a few counts. The chain has TRBV6-1 and TRBJ1-4; D might be TRBD1 (5 bases). Trimming removed 7 bases from V and 6 bases from J, with 15 bases in between. The CDR3 totals 14 residues. Germline values: CDR1 MNHNS, CDR2 SASEGT. As DNA, the CDR3 is TGTGCCAGCAATCCGACCTGGGGGGATGAAAAACTGTTTTTT. It translates to CASNPTWGDEKLFF.

This chain links TRBV6-5 with TRBJ2-1, with 7 bases aligning to TRBD1. Germline CDR1 MNHEY, CDR2 SVGAGI. CDR3 length equals 14 residues. With V trimmed by 4 bases and J by 5 bases, 5 bases remained unmatched. CDR3 amino acids: CASSFRDSDNEQFF. CDR3 in DNA: TGTGCCAGCAGTTTCCGGGACAGTGACAATGAGCAGTTCTTC.